The present T cell receptor (beta chain) was sequenced within a study of blood T cell repertoires in COVID-19. The germline CDR1 and CDR2 sequences are SGHAT and FQNNGV. V was pared by 1 base and J by 7 bases, with 14 bases between. The CDR3 is 14 residues long. Some clones are missing from TCRdb's copy, which holds only in-frame ones; the method was immunoSEQ multiplex PCR. Among 200,000 to 300,000 clones listed, more than 80% were seen once. The receptor was isolated from a human donor in a cohort sampled during active COVID-19. The sample consisted of peripheral blood. The chain is built from TRBV11-2 and TRBJ2-7; D may be TRBD1 (6 bases). The CDR3 DNA follows: TGTGCCAGCAGCTTAGCTGGACAGTTTGGTGAGCAGTACTTC. It specifies CASSLAGQFGEQYF.